This T cell receptor (beta chain) was sequenced in a study of T cell changes during pregnancy in multiple sclerosis. Method: immunoSEQ multiplex PCR; TCRdb's copy keeps in-frame clones and lacks some. The sample yields about 99,000 clones, approximately 94% seen once. The J segment lost 1 base and the V segment lost 5 bases, leaving 8 bases of the junction unmatched. The CDR3 consists of 16 residues. The V gene's germline CDR1 is SGHAT and CDR2 FQNNGV. This TCR was sampled from a female donor with multiple sclerosis, enrolled in a pregnancy study. The sequences come from peripheral blood, collected after pregnancy. The chain is built from TRBV11-2 and TRBJ2-1, with TRBD1 matching over 7 bases. The DNA for the CDR3 is TGTGCCAGCAGCCCGCTGACAGGGTGGTCCTACAATGAGCAGTTCTTC. Its protein product is CASSPLTGWSYNEQFF.